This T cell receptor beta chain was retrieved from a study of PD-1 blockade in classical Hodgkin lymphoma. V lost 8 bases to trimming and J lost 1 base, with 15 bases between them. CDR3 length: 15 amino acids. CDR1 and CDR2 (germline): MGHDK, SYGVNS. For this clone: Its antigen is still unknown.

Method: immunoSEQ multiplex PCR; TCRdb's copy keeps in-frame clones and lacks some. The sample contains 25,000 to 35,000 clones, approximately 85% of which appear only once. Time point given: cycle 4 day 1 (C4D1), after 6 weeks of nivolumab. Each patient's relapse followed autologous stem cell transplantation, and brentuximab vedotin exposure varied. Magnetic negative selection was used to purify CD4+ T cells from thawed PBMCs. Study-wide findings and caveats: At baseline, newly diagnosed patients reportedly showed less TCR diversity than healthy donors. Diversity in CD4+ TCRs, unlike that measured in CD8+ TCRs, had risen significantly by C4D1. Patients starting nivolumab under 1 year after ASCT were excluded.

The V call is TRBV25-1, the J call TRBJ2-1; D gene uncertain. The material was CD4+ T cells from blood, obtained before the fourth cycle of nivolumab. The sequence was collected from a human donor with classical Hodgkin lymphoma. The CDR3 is CASGNLVRSYNEQFF. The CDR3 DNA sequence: TGTGCCAGCGGGAACCTGGTAAGATCCTACAATGAGCAGTTCTTC.